These 25 T cell receptor beta chains share one sample of origin, sequenced in a study of cytomegalovirus exposure and HLA in healthy donors. 13 Jbeta primers and 60 Vbeta primers were used for the PCR. The data were produced by immunoSEQ multiplex PCR, yet TCRdb's version contains in-frame clones alone and is incomplete. The table lists 95,000 to 150,000 clones, under 90% of them singletons. Sequenced input: PBMCs. These receptors all stem from a female donor in good health and CMV-seropositive.

The V gene is TRBV4-1, the J gene TRBJ2-7; 11 bases line up with TRBD2. V lost 4 bases, J lost 2 bases, and 10 bases stayed unmatched. The CDR3 runs to 17 residues. The germline V gene has CDR1 MGHRA and CDR2 YSYEKL. CDR3 nucleotides: TGCGCCAGCAGCCGAACCGTAGCGGGGGGGAATACCTACGAGCAGTACTTC. Translation gives CASSRTVAGGNTYEQYF.

With regard to this clone: Other DNA sequences in this specimen translate into the identical CDR3. The genes are TRBV7-2 and TRBJ1-2; maybe TRBD1 (5 bases). CDR1 is SGHTA, CDR2 FQGNSA, per germline. This CDR3 spans 14 amino acids. The V end was cut by 1 base, the J end by 3 bases, with 9 bases between. The CDR3 nucleotides are TGTGCCAGCAGCTTAGTTCGGGGGGACTATGGCTACACCTTC. This gives the protein CASSLVRGDYGYTF.

CDR3 in DNA: TGCGCCAGCAGCTTGGCCGACGTGACAGGTGAAGCTTTCTTT. As protein: CASSLADVTGEAFF. The V and J genes are TRBV5-1 and TRBJ1-1; D possibly corresponds to TRBD1 (6 bases). V lost 0 bases, J lost 7 bases, and 13 bases lay in between. The CDR3 totals 14 residues. The germline gives CDR1 SGHRS, CDR2 YFSETQ. Supplemented by reference TRBV5-1 and TRBJ1-1, the full variable domain reads KAGVTQTPRYLIKTRGQQVTLSCSPISGHRSVSWYQQTPGQGLQFLFEYFSETQRNKGNFPGRFSGRQFSNSRSEMNVSTLELGDSALYLCASSLADVTGEAFFGQGTRLTVV.

This clone was picked up a small number of times. This chain links TRBV19 with TRBJ1-5, with unresolved D. Germline CDR1 is LNHDA and CDR2 is SQIVND (reference sequence). Trimming took 2 bases from V and 3 from J, leaving 11 bases between them. The CDR3 runs 15 residues. In DNA, the CDR3 is TGTGCCAGTAGTATATACGCGGCAGTCAATCAGCCCCAGCATTTT. Its protein product is CASSIYAAVNQPQHF.

The chain joins TRBV19 to TRBJ1-4, with 7 bases aligning to TRBD1. There are 17 residues in the CDR3. The germline V gene encodes CDR1 LNHDA and CDR2 SQIVND (reference sequence). J gave up 3 bases and V 5 bases, and 12 bases lay outside the gene matches. The CDR3: CASSPTPQGTSNEKLFF. CDR3 DNA: TGTGCCAGTAGTCCAACCCCACAGGGGACTTCTAATGAAAAACTGTTTTTT.

The CDR3 coding sequence is TGTGCCAGCAGTGAAATTGGCGGCCGCAAGATAAGTGAAAAACTGTTTTTT. Protein product: CASSEIGGRKISEKLFF. The chain employs TRBV6-1 and TRBJ1-4; D is unclear. V lost 2 bases to trimming and J lost 7 bases, with 20 bases between them. Germline CDR1 and CDR2: MNHNS and SASEGT. The CDR3 extends over 17 amino acids.

In this sample, this clone turned up a few times. This chain links TRBV18 with TRBJ1-4, with D uncertain. Germline CDR1 and CDR2: KGHSH and LQKENI. The CDR3 is 14 amino acids. V was trimmed by 3 bases and J by 7 bases, leaving 12 bases between them. The CDR3 reads CASSPSGEIEKLFF. In DNA form, the CDR3 reads TGTGCCAGCTCACCTTCCGGGGAGATTGAAAAACTGTTTTTT.

This chain joins TRBV7-3 and TRBJ2-1; maybe TRBD1 (5 bases). V was clipped by 4 bases and J by 5 bases, with 12 bases between them. The CDR3 extends over 14 amino acids. Germline V CDR1 and CDR2: SGHTA, FQGTGA. The CDR3 coding sequence is TGTGCCAGCAGCTCGAGACAGTTCAACAATGAGCAGTTCTTC. It is translated as CASSSRQFNNEQFF.

This clone was counted once. This rearrangement joins TRBV13 to TRBJ2-5; perhaps TRBD2 as D (6 bases). CDR1 is PRHDT, CDR2 FYEKMQ, per germline (reference sequence). Deletions cut 1 base from V and 4 bases from J, with 16 bases between. The CDR3 has 16 amino acids. In DNA, the CDR3 is TGTGCCAGCAGCTTAGACAGTGCGCAGGGAGGAGAGACCCAGTACTTC. It specifies CASSLDSAQGGETQYF.

This clone occurred a few times. The rearrangement links TRBV9 to TRBJ1-6; D is possibly TRBD1 (5 bases). Between the trimmed V and J ends, which lost 0 bases and 7 bases, there was a span of 14 bases. The CDR3 has 16 residues. Germline V gene data show CDR1 as SGDLS and CDR2 as YYNGEE. The CDR3 region is CASSVAGITANSPLHF. In DNA form, the CDR3 reads TGTGCCAGCAGCGTAGCAGGGATTACAGCGAATTCACCCCTCCACTTT.

The rearrangement uses TRBV27 and TRBJ2-1; 15 nucleotides agree with TRBD2. Germline V gene data show CDR1 as MNHEY and CDR2 as SMNVEV (reference sequence). This CDR3 has 14 amino acids. The J segment lost 14 bases and the V segment lost 4 bases, leaving 6 bases of the junction unmatched. The CDR3 region is CASSWGLAGGGEFF. The CDR3 coding sequence is TGTGCCAGCAGTTGGGGACTAGCGGGGGGCGGGGAGTTCTTC.

V usage is TRBV6-5 and J usage is TRBJ2-1; TRBD2 agrees at 8 bases. V was clipped by 0 bases and J by 4 bases; unmatched bases: 5. The CDR3 sequence is 16 residues long. Per germline, CDR1 MNHEY and CDR2 SVGAGI. The CDR3 region has the DNA TGTGCCAGCAGTTACTCGCGGAGCGGGGGATACAATGAGCAGTTCTTC. Translation gives CASSYSRSGGYNEQFF.

V is TRBV9 and J is TRBJ2-3; 8 bases are a match to TRBD2. Germline V gives CDR1 SGDLS, CDR2 YYNGEE. The CDR3 consists of 15 residues. Germline trimming cut 3 bases from V and 4 bases from J; bases unmatched to any gene: 7. DNA for the CDR3: TGTGCCAGCAGCGCGTCGGCGGGGGGACCAGATACGCAGTATTTT. Protein sequence: CASSASAGGPDTQYF.

Of note for this clone: This CDR3 is also generated by other DNA sequences in the sample. V usage is TRBV7-8 and J usage is TRBJ2-7, with 8 positions matching TRBD1. The CDR3 spans 14 residues. Per germline, CDR1 SGHVS and CDR2 FQNEAQ. Trimming at V came to 1 base and at J to 4 bases, leaving 3 bases not matched to a gene. CDR3 sequence: CASSLDRGTYEQYF. The CDR3 nucleotides are TGTGCCAGCAGCTTAGACAGGGGGACGTACGAGCAGTACTTC.

The V and J genes are TRBV5-4 and TRBJ2-3, with 12 bases lining up with TRBD2. J lost 7 bases, V lost 4 bases, and 13 bases had no gene match. The CDR3 totals 17 residues. Per the germline V gene, CDR1 is SGHNT and CDR2 is YYREEE (reference sequence). The CDR3, as DNA: TGTGCCAGCAGCCCGAAGGGTCTAGCGGGGGGGCTGAATACGCAGTATTTT. As protein: CASSPKGLAGGLNTQYF.

V and J are TRBV9 and TRBJ1-1; D unresolved. V was shortened by 0 bases and J by 5 bases, with 11 bases between the two germline ends. Germline CDR1 is SGDLS and CDR2 is YYNGEE. CDR3 length: 14 residues. The CDR3 spells CASSVGAVGTEAFF. CDR3 nucleotides: TGTGCCAGCAGCGTAGGAGCGGTGGGGACTGAAGCTTTCTTT.

This clone was found once. The CDR3 here is CASSELGGMETEAFF. Written as DNA, the CDR3 is TGTGCCAGCAGTGAACTGGGAGGGATGGAGACTGAAGCTTTCTTT. The chain carries TRBV25-1 and TRBJ1-1, with no clear D. Trimming removed 2 bases at V and 5 bases at J, with 15 bases between. Germline-derived CDR1 and CDR2 are MGHDK and SYGVNS. This CDR3 is built from 15 residues.

The V and J genes are TRBV12-5 and TRBJ2-3; TRBD2 matches 15 bases. The CDR3 contains 15 residues. The junction had 5 bases not matched to a gene; V was cut back by 6 bases and J by 7 bases. The germline CDR1 and CDR2 sequences are LGHNT and FRNRAP. The CDR3 DNA is TGTGCTAGTGGCCGGACTAGCGGGGGGGCCCATACGCAGTATTTT. It encodes CASGRTSGGAHTQYF. The full variable domain, rest sourced from reference TRBV12-5 and TRBJ2-3, is DARVTQTPRHKVTEMGQEVTMRCQPILGHNTVFWYRQTMMQGLELLAYFRNRAPLDDSGMPKDRFSAEMPDATLATLKIQPSEPRDSAVYFCASGRTSGGAHTQYFGPGTRLTVL.

The V and J genes are TRBV9 and TRBJ1-2; 9 nucleotides agree with TRBD1. Germline CDR1 is SGDLS and CDR2 is YYNGEE. Trimming removed 0 bases from V and 4 bases from J; junction bases left unmatched: 4. The CDR3 runs 15 residues. The CDR3 protein is CASSVDPGQGYGYTF. CDR3 bases: TGTGCCAGCAGCGTAGACCCGGGACAGGGCTATGGCTACACCTTC.

This chain links TRBV5-6 with TRBJ2-1; 7 bases map to TRBD2. Germline-derived CDR1 and CDR2 are SGHDT and YYEEEE. V was clipped by 1 base and J by 4 bases; unmatched bases: 2. CDR3 size: 14 residues. The CDR3: CASSLRGVYNEQFF. As DNA, the CDR3 is TGTGCCAGCAGCTTGCGGGGGGTATACAATGAGCAGTTCTTC.

The table lists this clone with a count of one. The chain couples TRBV28 to TRBJ2-1; TRBD2 agrees at 7 bases. The V gene's germline CDR1 is MDHEN and CDR2 SYDVKM. Losses at the gene ends were 1 base for V and 7 bases for J; bases not matched to a gene: 7. The CDR3 totals 15 residues. This chain's CDR3 is CASSLYGGSGNEQFF. The CDR3 DNA follows: TGTGCCAGCAGTTTATACGGGGGGTCGGGGAATGAGCAGTTCTTC.

Details on this clone: Relative to the germline gene, one junction end is altered; a read error may explain this. This chain links TRBV7-7 with TRBJ1-1; D not resolved. Germline loops: CDR1 SSHAT, CDR2 FNYEAQ (reference sequence). This CDR3 has 13 residues. The CDR3 DNA is TGTGCTAGCAGCTACTTCATGGGCGCTGAAGCTTTCTTT. Encoded protein: CASSYFMGAEAFF.

The rearrangement joins TRBV5-4 to TRBJ1-2, with a tentative D call TRBD1 (6 bases). This CDR3 region has 16 residues. CDR1 SGHNT and CDR2 YYREEE come from the germline V gene (reference sequence). Trimming took 0 bases from V and 3 from J, leaving 15 bases between them. The DNA for the CDR3 is TGTGCCAGCAGCTTGGTAGGGGGAGGGGGTGACTATGGCTACACCTTC. Protein product: CASSLVGGGGDYGYTF.

The chain has TRBV6-5 and TRBJ1-6; D is perhaps TRBD1 (5 bases). The V gene lost 8 bases and the J gene lost 9 bases, with 11 bases spanning the gap. Germline loops: CDR1 MNHEY, CDR2 SVGAGI. The CDR3 runs 12 residues. CDR3 nucleotide sequence: TGTGCCAGCCGCTCGGGGGTTTCACCCCTCCACTTT. This codes for CASRSGVSPLHF.

The chain is built from TRBV2 and TRBJ1-1; 7 nucleotides agree with TRBD1. V lost 10 bases, J lost 4 bases, and 12 bases stayed unmatched. From germline, CDR1 is SNHLY and CDR2 FYNNEI. There are 14 residues in the CDR3. The CDR3 nucleotides are TGTGCCACGGTAGATGACAGGGCCGCCACTGAAGCTTTCTTT. Encoded protein: CATVDDRAATEAFF.